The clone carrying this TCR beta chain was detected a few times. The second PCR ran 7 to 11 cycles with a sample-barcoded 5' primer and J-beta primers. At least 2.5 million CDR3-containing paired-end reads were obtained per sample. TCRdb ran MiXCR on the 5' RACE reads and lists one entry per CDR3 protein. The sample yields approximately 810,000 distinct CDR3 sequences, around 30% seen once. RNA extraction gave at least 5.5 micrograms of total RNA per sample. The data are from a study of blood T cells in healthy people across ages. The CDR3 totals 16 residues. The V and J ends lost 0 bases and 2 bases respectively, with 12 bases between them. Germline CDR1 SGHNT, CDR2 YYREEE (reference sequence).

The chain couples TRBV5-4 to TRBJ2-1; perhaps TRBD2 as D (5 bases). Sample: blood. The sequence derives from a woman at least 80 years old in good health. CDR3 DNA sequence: TGTGCCAGCAGCTTGGGAGGGAGCGGAACCTACAATGAGCAGTTCTTC. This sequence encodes CASSLGGSGTYNEQFF.